These 20 T cell receptor beta chains were sequenced from one sample in a study of neurological immune-mediated disorders. TCRdb passed the 5' RACE reads through MiXCR, listing each CDR3 protein once. The data contain tens of thousands of distinct CDR3 sequences, roughly 2.6% of them singletons. The sequencing sample was made of PBMCs. The receptors here all came from a woman aged 30 to 39 with multiple sclerosis.

This clonotype was observed at least ten times. The rearrangement uses TRBV5-1 and TRBJ2-2; TRBD2 matches at 14 bases. The CDR3 has 19 amino acids. The V gene's germline CDR1 is SGHRS and CDR2 YFSETQ. Trimming at V came to 3 bases and at J to 0 bases, leaving 7 bases not matched to a gene. The CDR3 DNA reads as TGCGCCAGCAGCTCAATTGGACTAGCGGGAGGTCCGAACACCGGGGAGCTGTTTTTT. Translating gives CASSSIGLAGGPNTGELFF.

In this sample, this clonotype turned up many times. The chain uses TRBV20-1 and TRBJ1-5; no firm D call. Germline CDR1 DFQATT, CDR2 SNEGSKA (reference sequence). V gave up 5 bases and J gave up 4 bases, with 12 bases separating them. The CDR3 loop spans 13 amino acids. CDR3 amino acids: CSARTPGNQPQHF. The DNA for the CDR3 is TGCAGTGCTCGGACCCCGGGGAATCAGCCCCAGCATTTT.

This clonotype was picked up many times. The genes are TRBV7-8 and TRBJ2-2, with 10 bases that match TRBD1. The V segment lost 6 bases and the J segment 5 bases; nucleotides outside the gene matches: 6. The CDR3 has 15 residues. Looked up from germline, CDR1 is SGHVS and CDR2 is FQNEAQ. The CDR3, as DNA: TGTGCCAGCAGTCTCCGGGACAGGGGAACCGGGGAGCTGTTTTTT. Translated, it gives CASSLRDRGTGELFF.

In this sample, this clonotype turned up many times. This chain joins TRBV12-3 or TRBV12-4 and TRBJ1-6; D not certain. There are 14 residues in the CDR3. V was cut by 8 bases and J by 5 bases, with 13 bases left in between. The CDR3 DNA is TGTGCCAGCGGCAACCGGCCTCATAATTCACCCCTCCACTTT. Its translation is CASGNRPHNSPLHF.

This clonotype was picked up many times. The rearrangement uses TRBV28 and TRBJ2-3; TRBD1 or TRBD2 may be the D gene (5 bases each). In germline, CDR1 is MDHEN, CDR2 SYDVKM. With 5 bases removed from V and 0 bases from J, the gap between germline ends came to 9 bases. This CDR3 contains 14 residues. The CDR3 DNA reads TGTGCCAGCAGTACGGGACGAAGCACAGATACGCAGTATTTT. Protein product: CASSTGRSTDTQYF.

This clonotype was seen at least ten times. The chain links TRBV7-2 to TRBJ1-2; D is unclear. The V end was cut by 2 bases, the J end by 6 bases, with 16 bases between. The CDR3 has 15 amino acids. The germline V gene encodes CDR1 SGHTA and CDR2 FQGNSA. The CDR3 coding sequence is TGTGCCAGCAGCTTAACGTGGCAAAAAACGGATGGCTACACCTTC. Protein product: CASSLTWQKTDGYTF. The variable domain in full, completed from reference TRBV7-2 and TRBJ1-2, reads GAGVSQSPSNKVTEKGKDVELRCDPISGHTALYWYRQSLGQGLEFLIYFQGNSAPDKSGLPSDRFSAERTGGSVSTLTIQRTQQEDSAVYLCASSLTWQKTDGYTFGSGTRLTVV.

Ten or more counts support this clonotype. V usage is TRBV20-1 and J usage is TRBJ1-4; D might be TRBD1 (6 bases). The V end was cut by 3 bases, the J end by 8 bases, with 16 bases between. The germline V gene encodes CDR1 DFQATT and CDR2 SNEGSKA (reference sequence). The CDR3 has 14 amino acids. This chain's CDR3 is CSARPAGGAEKLFF. The CDR3 DNA is TGCAGTGCTAGGCCGGCCGGGGGGGCCGAAAAACTGTTTTTT.

This clonotype was detected ten times or more. The rearrangement uses TRBV13 and TRBJ1-1; D unclear. CDR3 size: 15 residues. Germline V gene sequence: CDR1 PRHDT, CDR2 FYEKMQ (reference sequence). V was clipped by 1 base and J by 4 bases, with 13 bases between them. The CDR3 sequence is CASSLAGPQGTEAFF. The CDR3 DNA sequence: TGTGCCAGCAGCTTAGCGGGCCCCCAAGGCACTGAAGCTTTCTTT.

This clonotype was seen repeatedly, ten times or more. The chain couples TRBV12-3 or TRBV12-4 to TRBJ2-1; 13 nucleotides align to TRBD2. Trimming cost V 6 bases and J 7 bases; bases outside gene matches: 12. This CDR3 is 17 amino acids long. The CDR3 DNA reads as TGTGCCAGCAGCCTAGGAGGACTAGCGGGAGCGAGGAATGAGCAGTTCTTC. It yields the protein CASSLGGLAGARNEQFF.

This clonotype was found many times. CDR3 sequence (DNA): TGTGCCAGCAGGGGAGGGACAGAGGGGAACACCGGGGAGCTGTTTTTT. Encoded protein: CASRGGTEGNTGELFF. This chain joins TRBV5-6 and TRBJ2-2; either TRBD1 or TRBD2 may supply D (7 bases each). The V end was cut by 5 bases, the J end by 1 base, with 15 bases between. Germline V gene sequence: CDR1 SGHDT, CDR2 YYEEEE. The CDR3 covers 16 residues.

This clonotype was detected many times. The V call is TRBV7-9, the J call TRBJ2-7; 10 bases are shared with TRBD2. V lost 5 bases, J lost 2 bases, and 3 bases stayed unmatched. CDR1 SEHNR and CDR2 FQNEAQ come from the germline V gene (reference sequence). The CDR3 covers 14 residues. The CDR3 reads CASSILAGPYEQYF. CDR3 bases: TGTGCCAGCAGCATACTAGCGGGACCCTACGAGCAGTACTTC. Supplemented by reference TRBV7-9 and TRBJ2-7, the full variable domain reads DTGVSQNPRHKITKRGQNVTFRCDPISEHNRLYWYRQTLGQGPEFLTYFQNEAQLEKSRLLSDRFSAERPKGSFSTLEIQRTEQGDSAMYLCASSILAGPYEQYFGPGTRLTVT.

This clonotype showed up many times. V usage is TRBV29-1 and J usage is TRBJ1-1; D may be TRBD1 (6 bases). Germline-derived CDR1 and CDR2 are SQVTM and ANQGSEA. The V end was cut by 6 bases, the J end by 1 base, with 9 bases between. The CDR3 spans 12 residues. The CDR3 loop reads CSVGGRNTEAFF. The CDR3 DNA follows: TGCAGCGTCGGGGGCAGGAACACTGAAGCTTTCTTT.

This clonotype was detected many times. The genes are TRBV2 and TRBJ1-2, with 12 bases lining up with TRBD1. This CDR3 comprises 14 residues. Trimming took 6 bases from V and 6 from J; bases not matched to a gene: 5. CDR1 is SNHLY, CDR2 FYNNEI, per germline. CDR3 residues: CASSQRDRGHGYTF. The CDR3 nucleotides are TGTGCCAGCAGCCAAAGGGACAGGGGGCATGGCTACACCTTC.

Many counts were recorded for this clonotype. The chain has TRBV20-1 and TRBJ2-7, with 10 bases fitting TRBD2. V lost 5 bases to trimming and J lost 0 bases; unmatched junction nucleotides: 7. The germline V gene has CDR1 DFQATT and CDR2 SNEGSKA (reference sequence). The CDR3 sequence is 15 residues long. CDR3: CSAPVSSGSSYEQYF. The CDR3 DNA is TGCAGTGCTCCCGTTTCTAGCGGGAGCTCCTACGAGCAGTACTTC.

This clonotype occurred many times. V is TRBV5-1 and J is TRBJ2-3, with D perhaps TRBD2 (6 bases). This CDR3 spans 16 amino acids. V lost 2 bases, J lost 4 bases, and 17 bases lay in between. Germline V CDR1 and CDR2: SGHRS, YFSETQ. The CDR3 nucleotides read TGCGCCAGCAGCTTAGGCGGGGCCGAGGGAGCAGATACGCAGTATTTT. Its translation: CASSLGGAEGADTQYF.

A remark on this clonotype: This sequence may be a read error, since a much larger clone differs from it by one base. This chain uses TRBV30 with TRBJ1-2; no definite D call. CDR3 length equals 12 residues. CDR1 and CDR2 (germline): GTSNPN, SVGIG (reference sequence). Trimming pared 0 bases from V and 14 bases from J, leaving 16 bases between. Here the CDR3 DNA reads TGTGCCTGGAGTGTACGTTTAAACCTCCAAACCTTC. Translation gives CAWSVRLNLQTF.

The table lists this clonotype with many counts. CDR3 in amino acids: CAIHTPDTQYF. CDR3 bases: TGTGCCATCCACACGCCAGATACGCAGTATTTT. V and J are TRBV27 and TRBJ2-3; D is unresolved. The V end lost 10 bases, the J end lost 4 bases, and 9 bases lay between the germline ends. The CDR3 runs to 11 residues. CDR1 and CDR2 from the germline V gene are MNHEY and SMNVEV (reference sequence).

This clonotype was picked up many times. This chain uses TRBV19 with TRBJ2-7, with TRBD2 matching over 9 bases. This CDR3 has 15 residues. Germline CDR1 LNHDA, CDR2 SQIVND (reference sequence). The V and J ends lost 3 bases and 2 bases, in that order; junction bases with no gene match: 5. CDR3 sequence reads: CASSILGGRAYEQYF. DNA for the CDR3: TGTGCCAGTAGTATTCTCGGCGGGAGGGCCTACGAGCAGTACTTC. The full variable domain, in which reference TRBV19 and TRBJ2-7 provide the parts outside the CDR3, is DGGITQSPKYLFRKEGQNVTLSCEQNLNHDAMYWYRQDPGQGLRLIYYSQIVNDFQKGDIAEGYSVSREKKESFPLTVTSAQKNPTAFYLCASSILGGRAYEQYFGPGTRLTVT.

This clonotype was detected many times. This rearrangement joins TRBV5-1 to TRBJ2-1, with 9 bases identical to TRBD1. V gave up 4 bases and J gave up 4 bases; unmatched junction bases: 6. Germline V CDR1 and CDR2: SGHRS, YFSETQ. CDR3 length: 15 residues. In DNA, the CDR3 is TGCGCCAGCAGCCTAACCGGGACAGGGTACAATGAGCAGTTCTTC. This encodes CASSLTGTGYNEQFF.

The table lists this clonotype with a few counts. V gene TRBV25-1 combines with J gene TRBJ1-2, with D maybe TRBD1 (5 bases). Trimming took off 7 bases at V and 2 bases at J, with 23 bases between the two ends. Germline loops: CDR1 MGHDK, CDR2 SYGVNS. This CDR3 is built from 17 residues. The CDR3 DNA reads as TGTGCCAGCATCCACGTGGGGCCCCGCCATCCGAACTATGGCTACACCTTC. Translating it yields CASIHVGPRHPNYGYTF.